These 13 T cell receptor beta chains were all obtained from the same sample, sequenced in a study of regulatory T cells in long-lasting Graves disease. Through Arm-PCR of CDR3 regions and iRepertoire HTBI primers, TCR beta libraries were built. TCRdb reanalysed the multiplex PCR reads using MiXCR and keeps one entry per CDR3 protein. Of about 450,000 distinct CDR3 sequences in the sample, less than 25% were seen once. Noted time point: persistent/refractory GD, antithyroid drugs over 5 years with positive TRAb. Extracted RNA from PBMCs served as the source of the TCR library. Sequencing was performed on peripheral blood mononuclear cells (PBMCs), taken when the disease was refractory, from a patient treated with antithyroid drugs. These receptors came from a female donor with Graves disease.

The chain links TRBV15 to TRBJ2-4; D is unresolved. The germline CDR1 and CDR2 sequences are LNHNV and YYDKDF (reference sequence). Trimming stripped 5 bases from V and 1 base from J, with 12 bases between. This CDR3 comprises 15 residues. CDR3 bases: TGTGCCACCAGCTTCCGTCAGGAGGCCAAAAACATTCAGTACTTC. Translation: CATSFRQEAKNIQYF.

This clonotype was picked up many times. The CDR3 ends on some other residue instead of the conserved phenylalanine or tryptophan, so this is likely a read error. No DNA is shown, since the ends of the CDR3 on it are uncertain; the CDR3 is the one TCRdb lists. CDR3: CSARGGGDRLVL. The chain combines TRBV20-1 with TRBJ1-4; whether TRBD1, the table's D call, matches the DNA was not checked. The CDR3 spans 12 residues, counting both ends. CDR1 is DFQATT, CDR2 SNEGSKA, per germline (reference sequence).

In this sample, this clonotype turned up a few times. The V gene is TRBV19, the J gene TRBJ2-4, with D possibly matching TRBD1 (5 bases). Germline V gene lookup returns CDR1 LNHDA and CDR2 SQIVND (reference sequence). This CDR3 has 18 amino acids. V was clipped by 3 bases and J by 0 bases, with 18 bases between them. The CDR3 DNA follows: TGTGCCAGTAGTATCCTGACAGCAGGAGACCTAGCCAAAAACATTCAGTACTTC. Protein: CASSILTAGDLAKNIQYF.

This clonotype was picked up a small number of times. DNA of the CDR3: TGCGCCAGCAGCCCCATACTATGGGGCACTGAAGCTTTCTTT. It specifies CASSPILWGTEAFF. This chain links TRBV4-1 with TRBJ1-1; D not resolved. V was trimmed by 4 bases and J by 4 bases, leaving 13 bases between them. The CDR3 spans 14 residues. The germline V gene encodes CDR1 MGHRA and CDR2 YSYEKL.

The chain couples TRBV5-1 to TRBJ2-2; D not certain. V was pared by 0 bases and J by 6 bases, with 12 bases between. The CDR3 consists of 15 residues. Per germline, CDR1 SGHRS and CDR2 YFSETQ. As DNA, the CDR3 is TGCGCCAGCAGCTTGGCCCAGTCTCGCCCCGGGGAGCTGTTTTTT. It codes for CASSLAQSRPGELFF.

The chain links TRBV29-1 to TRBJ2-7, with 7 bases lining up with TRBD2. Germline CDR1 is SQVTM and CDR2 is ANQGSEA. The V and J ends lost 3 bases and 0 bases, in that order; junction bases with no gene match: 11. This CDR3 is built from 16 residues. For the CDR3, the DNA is TGCAGCGTTGAGGACCACCTTGCGGGGGTCTCCTACGAGCAGTACTTC. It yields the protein CSVEDHLAGVSYEQYF.

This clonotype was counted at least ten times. CDR3 coding DNA: TGTGCCATCAGTGTAGCGGAAGAGACCCAGTACTTC. Protein: CAISVAEETQYF. The rearrangement joins TRBV10-3 to TRBJ2-5; D may be TRBD2 (6 bases). V shed 4 bases and J shed 3 bases, with 6 bases lying between them. Germline V gene lookup returns CDR1 ENHRY and CDR2 SYGVKD. The CDR3 covers 12 residues.

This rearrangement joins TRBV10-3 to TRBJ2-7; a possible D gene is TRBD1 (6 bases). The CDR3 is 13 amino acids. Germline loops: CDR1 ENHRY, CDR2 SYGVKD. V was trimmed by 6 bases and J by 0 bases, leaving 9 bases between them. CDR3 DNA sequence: TGTGCCATCAGATGGGACAACTCCTACGAGCAGTACTTC. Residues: CAIRWDNSYEQYF.

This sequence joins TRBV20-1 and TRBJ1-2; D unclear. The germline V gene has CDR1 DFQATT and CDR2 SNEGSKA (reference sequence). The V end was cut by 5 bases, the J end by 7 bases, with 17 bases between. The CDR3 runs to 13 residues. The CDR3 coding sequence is TGCAGTGCTCTAGGGAGACATGGCTCTGGCTACACCTTC. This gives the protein CSALGRHGSGYTF.

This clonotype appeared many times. CDR3 in amino acids: CSATTLGSPQPQHF. For the CDR3, the DNA is TGCAGTGCCACAACTTTGGGAAGCCCTCAGCCCCAGCATTTT. The J gene is TRBJ1-5, the V gene TRBV20-1; D is uncertain. V lost 6 bases to trimming and J lost 6 bases, with 18 bases between them. Germline values: CDR1 DFQATT, CDR2 SNEGSKA (reference sequence). The CDR3 has 14 amino acids.

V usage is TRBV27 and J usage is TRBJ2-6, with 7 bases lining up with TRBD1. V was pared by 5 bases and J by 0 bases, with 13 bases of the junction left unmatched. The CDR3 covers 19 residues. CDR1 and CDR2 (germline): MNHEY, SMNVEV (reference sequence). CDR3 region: CASSDIDRVPHSGANVLTF. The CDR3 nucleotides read TGTGCCAGCAGTGATATAGACAGGGTTCCCCACTCTGGGGCCAACGTCCTGACTTTC.

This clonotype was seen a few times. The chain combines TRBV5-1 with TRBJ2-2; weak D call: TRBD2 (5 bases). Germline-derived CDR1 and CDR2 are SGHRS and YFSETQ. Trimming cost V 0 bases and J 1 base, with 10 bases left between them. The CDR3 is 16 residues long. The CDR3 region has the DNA TGCGCCAGCAGCTTGGCCGGGGTAGAGAACACCGGGGAGCTGTTTTTT. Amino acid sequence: CASSLAGVENTGELFF.

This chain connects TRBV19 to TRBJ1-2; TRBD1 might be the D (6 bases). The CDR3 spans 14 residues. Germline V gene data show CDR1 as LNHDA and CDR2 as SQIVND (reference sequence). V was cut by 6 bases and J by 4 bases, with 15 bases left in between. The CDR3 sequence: CASSSLQGSYGYTF. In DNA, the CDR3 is TGTGCCAGTAGCTCATTACAGGGTTCCTATGGCTACACCTTC.